One sample yielded the 10 T cell receptor beta chains listed below, sequenced in a study of CD4 T cells in relation to SARS-CoV-2 and coronaviruses. Method: immunoSEQ multiplex PCR; TCRdb's copy keeps in-frame clones and lacks some. This repertoire shows some 45,000 clones, over 70% found once; its top ten account for about 1.5%. The antigens of these receptors remain unknown. Source material: naive CD4+ T cells from PBMCs, cultured in vitro. Subset in this sample: naive CD4+ T cells isolated by negative enrichment. The source of these receptors is an adult with COVID-19.

V gene TRBV28 combines with J gene TRBJ2-5; D uncertain. Germline loops: CDR1 MDHEN, CDR2 SYDVKM. CDR3 length equals 14 residues. The V end lost 10 bases, the J end lost 0 bases, and 15 bases lay between the germline ends. The chain's CDR3 is CATVHTAYQETQYF. The CDR3 coding sequence is TGTGCCACCGTCCACACGGCGTACCAAGAGACCCAGTACTTC.

CDR3 in amino acids: CASSVVSRMEPQHF. The CDR3 DNA sequence: TGTGCCAGCAGCGTAGTTTCCAGAATGGAGCCCCAGCATTTT. The rearrangement joins TRBV9 to TRBJ1-5; D unclear. The length of the CDR3 is 14 residues. V lost 0 bases and J 8 bases, leaving 12 bases between the germline ends. Germline V CDR1 and CDR2: SGDLS, YYNGEE.

This clone has more than one count but fewer than ten. The CDR3: CASRLGGFSGNTIYF. CDR3 sequence (DNA): TGTGCCAGCAGACTCGGGGGGTTCTCTGGAAACACCATATATTTT. The chain joins TRBV6-5 to TRBJ1-3; tentative D call: TRBD1 (5 bases). There are 15 residues in the CDR3. In germline, CDR1 is MNHEY, CDR2 SVGAGI. Trimming removed 6 bases at V and 0 bases at J, with 12 bases between.

This sequence joins TRBV2 and TRBJ1-4; the D gene is possibly TRBD1 (5 bases). The V end lost 6 bases, the J end lost 8 bases, and 10 bases lay between the germline ends. Germline loops: CDR1 SNHLY, CDR2 FYNNEI. The CDR3 length is 12 residues. The CDR3 protein is CASRAGLEKLFF. As DNA, the CDR3 is TGTGCCAGCAGGGCAGGGCTAGAAAAACTGTTTTTT.

This clone was picked up one time. This sequence joins TRBV19 and TRBJ1-6; TRBD1 aligns across 7 bases. CDR1 is LNHDA and CDR2 is SQIVND in the germline V gene (reference sequence). The CDR3 extends over 17 amino acids. The trim removed 0 bases at V and 0 bases at J, leaving 2 bases unmatched. The CDR3 DNA reads TGTGCCAGTAGTATAGACAGGGGGAGCTCCTATAATTCACCCCTCCACTTT. Translating it yields CASSIDRGSSYNSPLHF.

The chain uses TRBV7-2 and TRBJ1-5; possibly TRBD1 for D (6 bases). This CDR3 comprises 14 residues. V lost 4 bases and J lost 4, with 11 bases in between. The germline CDR1 and CDR2 sequences are SGHTA and FQGNSA. The CDR3 reads CASSSTGSNQPQHF. The DNA of the CDR3 is TGTGCCAGCAGCTCTACAGGGAGTAATCAGCCCCAGCATTTT. Full variable domain (remainder filled in from reference TRBV7-2 and TRBJ1-5): GAGVSQSPSNKVTEKGKDVELRCDPISGHTALYWYRQSLGQGLEFLIYFQGNSAPDKSGLPSDRFSAERTGGSVSTLTIQRTQQEDSAVYLCASSSTGSNQPQHFGDGTRLSIL.

This clone was detected once. The V and J genes are TRBV7-9 and TRBJ2-7, with 10 positions matching TRBD2. The J segment lost 7 bases and the V segment lost 0 bases, leaving 12 bases of the junction unmatched. The CDR3 is made up of 17 amino acids. Germline-derived CDR1 and CDR2 are SEHNR and FQNEAQ (reference sequence). The CDR3 loop is CASSLAYSGTSVGEQYF. The CDR3 DNA follows: TGTGCCAGCAGCTTAGCTTACTCCGGGACTAGCGTAGGAGAGCAGTACTTC.

The sample holds one count of this clone. This chain joins TRBV5-1 and TRBJ2-5; tentative D call: TRBD2 (6 bases). From germline, CDR1 is SGHRS and CDR2 YFSETQ. The CDR3 spans 15 residues. The V end was cut by 3 bases, the J end by 3 bases, with 15 bases between. CDR3 region: CASSSTTVAEETQYF. Written as DNA, the CDR3 is TGCGCCAGCAGCTCTACTACAGTAGCGGAAGAGACCCAGTACTTC.

The chain is built from TRBV18 and TRBJ2-3; 9 nucleotides line up with TRBD1. Germline CDR1 is KGHSH and CDR2 is LQKENI. The V segment lost 0 bases and the J segment 1 base; nucleotides outside the gene matches: 5. The CDR3 is 17 residues long. CDR3 region: CASSPPGGQGGTDTQYF. The CDR3 bases are TGTGCCAGCTCACCACCGGGGGGACAGGGTGGCACAGATACGCAGTATTTT.

The V call is TRBV4-1, the J call TRBJ2-1; perhaps TRBD2 as D (6 bases). The V gene's germline CDR1 is MGHRA and CDR2 YSYEKL. This CDR3 is built from 15 residues. Trimming removed 3 bases from V and 0 bases from J, with 9 bases in between. As DNA, the CDR3 is TGCGCCAGCAGCCAGGCGGGACTCTCCTACAATGAGCAGTTCTTC. This sequence encodes CASSQAGLSYNEQFF.